The text below deals with one TCR beta chain. Its antigen target is currently unknown. This may arise from a read error, as a much more abundant clone is one base away. These data are taken from a study of T-cell memory formation after mild COVID-19 (dated by TCRdb to the early 2020s). For context, the study as a whole: Most TCR sequence clusters were specific to one of the two donors. In two donors, T-cell clones that expanded and contracted after mild COVID-19 were followed by sequencing TCRalpha and TCRbeta repertoires longitudinally. Two young, previously healthy adult volunteers, one female and one male, were included in the cohort.

In the germline V gene, CDR1 corresponds to SGHRS and CDR2 to YFSETQ. Measured from the cysteine to the phenylalanine, the CDR3 is 14 residues long. The DNA shown is the 42-base CDR3, in frame from base 1. Compared with germline, V lacks 4 bases and J lacks 3 bases; bases without a gene match: 6. Ficoll-Paque density gradient centrifugation was used to isolate PBMCs. Summary of the overall study and its limitations: Some responding clones were detected in pre-infection memory, which suggested that pre-existing cross-reactive memory T cells had joined the SARS-CoV-2 response. Balanced CD4/CD8 phenotypes were observed for clones contracting from day 15 to 85, whereas a bias towards CD4+ was observed for a second wave of clones expanding from day 15 to 37. The study covered only two mild cases, and larger cohorts including severe cases with pre-infection samples were considered necessary. SARS-CoV-2 specificity of the second-wave clones peaking on day 37 was not confirmed. Contracting CD4+ clones were found mainly in CM and EM memory subsets, while CD8+ clones were enriched in EMRA.

The sequencer listed for this sample is Illumina NovaSeq 6000. TCRalpha and TCRbeta cDNA libraries were constructed by 5'RACE with constant-segment primers, with sample barcodes and unique molecular identifiers being introduced. RNA was extracted from every sample with Trizol reagent. The libraries were amplified in two PCR steps, and the second step added a second sample barcode and Illumina TruSeq adapters. Libraries were sequenced on an Illumina NovaSeq with 2 x 150 bp paired-end reads. In the paper's pipeline: With migec v1.2.7, reads were demultiplexed and then collapsed into UMI-guided consensus sequences. Using mixcr v2.1.11, UMI consensuses were aligned to TRA and TRB V and J templates and then assembled into clonotypes. Clonotypes were classified as expanded or contracted when called significant by both edgeR and NoisET, with noise models trained on biological replicates. edgeR calls used a false discovery rate-adjusted p below 0.01 and a log2 fold-change threshold of 1. As an exploratory analysis of dynamics, PCA with hierarchical clustering was applied to max-normalized trajectories of the 1000 most abundant clonotypes. Each responding clone was given a CD4 or CD8 phenotype based on the CD4+ and CD8+ repertoires, which had been sequenced separately. The raw public data were reprocessed by TCRdb itself: fastp quality trimming at Q25, MiXCR clonotype calling, in-frame beta chains only. Rows with a matching CDR3 protein are joined into one entry that keeps the most common DNA and genes. None of the V and J calls come from the authors' own analysis; TCRdb made them. Recorded for this sample are over 25,000 distinct CDR3 sequences; around 21% of them occurred a single time. The ten largest clonotypes hold more than 1.5% of the sample.

This receptor chain uses TRBV5-1 and TRBJ1-1; 7 bases in the middle match TRBD1. The TCR sequence derives from an adult who had mild COVID-19 (a few samples of this study predate the infection). The sample titles of this study are shuffled in the database, so cell type and time point are left out. Sequencing was done on a sample of PBMCs or a T cell subset sorted from them (not recorded which). The sequenced DNA: TGCGCCAGCAGCACCGGGACAGTGGACACTGAAGCTTTCTTT. Its amino acids are CASSTGTVDTEAFF.